The clone carrying this T cell receptor beta chain was observed a handful of times. Its antigen is undetermined. The sample originates from a study of regulatory T cells in long-lasting Graves disease. Time point here: newly diagnosed GD, antithyroid drugs for less than 3 months. PBMC RNA served as the TCR library source. Germline V gene lookup returns CDR1 MDHEN and CDR2 SYDVKM. This CDR3 contains 14 residues. The germline V and J ends were trimmed by 5 bases and 3 bases, with 11 bases remaining between them. Arm-PCR of CDR3 regions and iRepertoire HTBI primers were the basis on which TCR beta libraries were built. TCRdb processed the multiplex PCR reads anew with MiXCR; each CDR3 protein has one entry. Of just over 600,000 distinct CDR3 sequences in the sample, less than 20% were seen once. Findings and caveats of the study: There was favoring of TRBV28, TRBJ1-2 and TRBJ2-5 in persistent disease.

These data were also reused for a study on T cells in Graves' hyperthyroidism and ophthalmopathy. That investigation notes: Investigators excluded patients with uncontrolled infection, other autoimmune disease, pregnancy or lactation.

The rearrangement joins TRBV28 to TRBJ2-4, with D perhaps assigned TRBD1 or TRBD2 (5 bases each). Material: peripheral blood mononuclear cells (PBMCs), obtained at new diagnosis, from a patient treated with antithyroid drugs. The TCR comes from a woman younger than 45 with Graves disease. The CDR3 loop reads CASSALGDKNIQYF. The CDR3 DNA sequence: TGTGCCAGCAGTGCCTTGGGGGACAAAAACATTCAGTACTTC. The full variable domain, its missing parts supplied by reference TRBV28 and TRBJ2-4, is DVKVTQSSRYLVKRTGEKVFLECVQDMDHENMFWYRQDPGLGLRLIYFSYDVKMKEKGDIPEGYSVSREKKERFSLILESASTNQTSMYLCASSALGDKNIQYFGAGTRLSVL.